The 16 T cell receptor beta chains in this list originate from one sample, sequenced in a study of blood T cell repertoires in COVID-19. Assay used: immunoSEQ multiplex PCR; TCRdb lists only in-frame clones, some missing. The sample records 100,000 or so clones, around 85% being singletons. The sequenced material came from PBMCs or T cells enriched from blood (not recorded which). The origin of the receptors is a woman in her forties or fifties who had recovered from COVID-19.

This clone has more than one count but fewer than ten. CDR3 sequence (DNA): TGTGCCAGCAGTTCGCCCACAGGGGAGAGGGATGAAGCTTTCTTT. Protein product: CASSSPTGERDEAFF. The chain carries TRBV27 and TRBJ1-1, with 7 bases aligning to TRBD1. V lost 4 bases and J lost 7; bases outside the gene matches: 12. The CDR3 is 15 residues long. Germline CDR1 MNHEY, CDR2 SMNVEV (reference sequence).

The chain links TRBV5-4 to TRBJ2-5; 11 positions agree with TRBD2. The CDR3 is made up of 16 amino acids. Germline values: CDR1 SGHNT, CDR2 YYREEE (reference sequence). V dropped 1 base and J dropped 12; count of bases not matched to a gene: 14. The CDR3 bases are TGTGCCAGCAGCTTGTCTAGCGGGGGGCGCGAACCCTTAAAGTACTTC. Encoded protein: CASSLSSGGREPLKYF. The variable domain in full, with the rest retrieved from reference TRBV5-4 and TRBJ2-5, is ETGVTQSPTHLIKTRGQQVTLRCSSQSGHNTVSWYQQALGQGPQFIFQYYREEENGRGNFPPRFSGLQFPNYSSELNVNALELDDSALYLCASSLSSGGREPLKYFGPGTRLLVL.

This chain links TRBV5-1 with TRBJ2-2; TRBD1 aligns across 9 bases. Germline CDR1 is SGHRS and CDR2 is YFSETQ. The V gene end was trimmed by 2 bases and the J gene end by 0 bases; junction bases not matched to a gene: 8. The CDR3 extends over 18 amino acids. The CDR3: CASSFSGTGPTNTGELFF. CDR3 nucleotide sequence: TGCGCCAGCAGCTTTTCCGGGACAGGGCCGACGAACACCGGGGAGCTGTTTTTT.

The rearrangement uses TRBV6-6 and TRBJ1-4, with D perhaps TRBD1 (5 bases). The CDR3 loop spans 14 amino acids. The V gene lost 5 bases and the J gene lost 5 bases, with 12 bases spanning the gap. Germline CDR1 reads MNHNY; CDR2 reads SVGAGI (reference sequence). CDR3 sequence reads: CASSGRGYNEKLFF. The CDR3 coding sequence is TGTGCCAGCAGTGGACGGGGGTACAATGAAAAACTGTTTTTT.

The rearrangement joins TRBV5-1 to TRBJ1-4; D possibly corresponds to TRBD1 (6 bases). CDR1 SGHRS and CDR2 YFSETQ come from the germline V gene. Trimming took 0 bases from V and 8 from J, leaving 20 bases between them. The CDR3 covers 17 residues. The CDR3 reads CASSLDGQRGMGEKLFF. CDR3 nucleotide sequence: TGCGCCAGCAGCTTGGATGGACAGCGTGGGATGGGAGAAAAACTGTTTTTT.

V gene TRBV2 combines with J gene TRBJ2-2; a weak D match, TRBD1 (6 bases). Trimming removed 6 bases from V and 7 bases from J, with 12 bases in between. Germline-derived CDR1 and CDR2 are SNHLY and FYNNEI. The CDR3 runs 13 residues. The CDR3 region is CASRGQNDGELFF. The CDR3 DNA sequence: TGTGCCAGCAGAGGACAGAACGACGGGGAGCTGTTTTTT.

The rearrangement joins TRBV7-3 to TRBJ2-7; 8 positions match TRBD2. Unmatched junction bases numbered 2, after V lost 5 bases and J lost 2 bases. This CDR3 has 13 residues. Germline values: CDR1 SGHTA, CDR2 FQGTGA. CDR3 amino acids: CASSPGGPYEQYF. The CDR3 DNA is TGTGCCAGCAGCCCGGGAGGGCCCTACGAGCAGTACTTC.

The V gene is TRBV7-2, the J gene TRBJ2-5; 15 positions match TRBD2. This CDR3 is 15 amino acids long. Germline V gene sequence: CDR1 SGHTA, CDR2 FQGNSA. After removal of 5 bases from V and 4 bases from J, the junction contained 2 bases not matched to a gene. CDR3 DNA: TGTGCCAGCAGCCGGACTAGCGGGGGGGGAGAGACCCAGTACTTC. This codes for CASSRTSGGGETQYF. The variable domain in full, completed from reference TRBV7-2 and TRBJ2-5, reads GAGVSQSPSNKVTEKGKDVELRCDPISGHTALYWYRQSLGQGLEFLIYFQGNSAPDKSGLPSDRFSAERTGGSVSTLTIQRTQQEDSAVYLCASSRTSGGGETQYFGPGTRLLVL.

The rearrangement joins TRBV30 to TRBJ1-4; D not certain. Germline CDR1 and CDR2: GTSNPN and SVGIG (reference sequence). V was cut by 3 bases and J by 5 bases, with 19 bases left in between. The CDR3 runs 16 residues. CDR3 sequence (DNA): TGTGCCTGGAGCCCGGCTCTGGACTCTCCGAATGAAAAACTGTTTTTT. Encoded protein: CAWSPALDSPNEKLFF.

This clone has more than one count but fewer than ten. The V and J genes are TRBV28 and TRBJ1-6; D possibly corresponds to TRBD1 (5 bases). Germline assignment: CDR1 MDHEN and CDR2 SYDVKM. The V end was cut by 4 bases, the J end by 14 bases, with 12 bases between. The CDR3 is made up of 12 amino acids. Here the CDR3 reads CASSSLGTTLHF. CDR3 bases: TGTGCCAGCAGTTCATTGGGGACTACCCTCCACTTT.

The chain is built from TRBV27 and TRBJ1-5; 7 nucleotides match TRBD1. With 5 bases clipped from V and 1 base from J, the junction kept 8 bases outside the gene matches. Germline V lookup: CDR1 MNHEY, CDR2 SMNVEV (reference sequence). The CDR3 totals 16 residues. CDR3 residues: CASSPTGTGSNQPQHF. The DNA for the CDR3 is TGTGCCAGCAGTCCGACAGGGACGGGAAGCAATCAGCCCCAGCATTTT.

In DNA form, the CDR3 reads TGTGCCAGCAGGAAAGGGGGACAGAATTACTACGAGCAGTACTTC. Translated: CASRKGGQNYYEQYF. This chain links TRBV27 with TRBJ2-7; 7 bases fit TRBD1. This CDR3 has 15 residues. Germline V lookup: CDR1 MNHEY, CDR2 SMNVEV (reference sequence). Trimming cost V 6 bases and J 3 bases; bases outside gene matches: 11.

This chain joins TRBV4-1 and TRBJ1-5, with 7 bases lining up with TRBD1. Germline V CDR1 and CDR2: MGHRA, YSYEKL. The length of the CDR3 is 15 residues. The V gene end was trimmed by 1 base and the J gene end by 3 bases; junction bases not matched to a gene: 3. As DNA, the CDR3 is TGCGCCAGCAGCCAAGGCAGGGGGTCCAATCAGCCCCAGCATTTT. Amino acids: CASSQGRGSNQPQHF.

This clone was counted once. The CDR3 coding sequence is TGTGCCAGCAGTTACCGACAGGGATGGAGCTACGAGCAGTACTTC. Its protein is CASSYRQGWSYEQYF. This chain joins TRBV6-6 and TRBJ2-7; TRBD1 agrees at 7 bases. The V and J ends lost 2 bases and 3 bases, in that order; junction bases with no gene match: 7. CDR1 MNHNY and CDR2 SVGAGI come from the germline V gene (reference sequence). The CDR3 length is 15 residues.

The gene calls are TRBV14 and TRBJ1-1; D may be TRBD1 (6 bases). Germline-derived CDR1 and CDR2 are SGHDN and FVKESK. Trimming shortened V by 4 bases and J by 2 bases, and 17 bases separated the two germline ends. The length of the CDR3 is 16 residues. In nucleotides, the CDR3 is TGTGCCAGCAGCCCAGTCGTGGGCAGGGGAAACACTGAAGCTTTCTTT. Translated: CASSPVVGRGNTEAFF.

The chain employs TRBV19 and TRBJ1-5; 8 bases are a match to TRBD1. This CDR3 comprises 15 residues. The germline V gene encodes CDR1 LNHDA and CDR2 SQIVND (reference sequence). V trimming: 3 bases; J trimming: 7 bases; junction bases outside the gene matches: 8. CDR3 sequence reads: CASSMKDRDEQPQHF. The CDR3 DNA reads TGTGCCAGTAGTATGAAGGACAGGGATGAGCAGCCCCAGCATTTT. Combining the CDR3 with reference TRBV19 and TRBJ1-5 gives the whole variable domain DGGITQSPKYLFRKEGQNVTLSCEQNLNHDAMYWYRQDPGQGLRLIYYSQIVNDFQKGDIAEGYSVSREKKESFPLTVTSAQKNPTAFYLCASSMKDRDEQPQHFGDGTRLSIL.